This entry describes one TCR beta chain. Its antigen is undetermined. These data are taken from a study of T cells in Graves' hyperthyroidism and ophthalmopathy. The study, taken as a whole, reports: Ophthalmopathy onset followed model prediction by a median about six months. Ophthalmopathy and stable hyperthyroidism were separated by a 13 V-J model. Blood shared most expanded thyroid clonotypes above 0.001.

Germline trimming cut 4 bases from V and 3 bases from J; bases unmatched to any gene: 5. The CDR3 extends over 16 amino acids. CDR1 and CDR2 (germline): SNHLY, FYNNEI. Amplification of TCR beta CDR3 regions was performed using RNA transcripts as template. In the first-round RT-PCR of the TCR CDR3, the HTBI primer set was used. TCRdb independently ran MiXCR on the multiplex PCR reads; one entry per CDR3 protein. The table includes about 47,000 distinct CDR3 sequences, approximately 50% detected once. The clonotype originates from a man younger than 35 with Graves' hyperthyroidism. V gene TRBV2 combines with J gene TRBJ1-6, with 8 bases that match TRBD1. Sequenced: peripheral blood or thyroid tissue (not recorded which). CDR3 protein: CASSGDRRVYNSPLHF. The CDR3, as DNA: TGTGCCAGCAGTGGGGACAGGAGGGTCTATAATTCACCCCTCCACTTT.